What follows are 22 T cell receptor beta chains derived from one specimen sequenced in a study of shared T cell receptors in the human thymus. TCRdb keeps only in-frame clones here, not all; method: immunoSEQ multiplex PCR. The table records roughly 700,000 clones, around 89% of them present only once. These records were also assigned to another study, of human thymus T cells.

What was sequenced was thymocytes. The origin of the receptors is a boy younger than two with a congenital heart defect.

The chain links TRBV4-3 to TRBJ2-5; TRBD2 is a possible D gene (5 bases). The CDR3 runs 15 residues. CDR1 is LGHNA and CDR2 is YSLEER in the germline V gene. V lost 0 bases and J lost 8, with 16 bases in between. This CDR3 reads CASSQDPSHPRTQYF. In DNA, the CDR3 is TGCGCCAGCAGCCAAGATCCTAGCCATCCGAGAACCCAGTACTTC.

The rearrangement links TRBV27 to TRBJ2-7; 12 bases fit TRBD2. CDR3 length: 20 residues. Germline V gene data show CDR1 as MNHEY and CDR2 as SMNVEV (reference sequence). Trimming removed 4 bases from V and 0 bases from J; junction bases left unmatched: 16. The CDR3 coding sequence is TGTGCCAGCAGTTCCGCCCTGGGTAGAACTAGCGGGGGGAGCTCCTACGAGCAGTACTTC. The encoded protein is CASSSALGRTSGGSSYEQYF.

The chain links TRBV6-6 to TRBJ2-2, with TRBD2 identical over 11 bases. CDR1 and CDR2 from the germline V gene are MNHNY and SVGAGI (reference sequence). This CDR3 has 16 amino acids. V lost 4 bases and J lost 7; bases outside the gene matches: 8. Here the CDR3 DNA reads TGTGCCAGCAGTTGGCCGACTAGCGGGAAAGGCGGGGAGCTGTTTTTT. It specifies CASSWPTSGKGGELFF.

In its sample, this clone was seen a few times. The chain is built from TRBV5-6 and TRBJ2-3, with 10 bases matching TRBD2. The CDR3 length is 15 residues. Trimming removed 4 bases from V and 6 bases from J; junction bases left unmatched: 8. CDR1 SGHDT and CDR2 YYEEEE come from the germline V gene. In nucleotides, the CDR3 is TGTGCCAGCAGCGCCGGAGCGGGAGGGGGTGATACGCAGTATTTT. Translated: CASSAGAGGGDTQYF.

The rearrangement links TRBV14 to TRBJ1-3; TRBD1 matches at 11 bases. The J segment lost 0 bases and the V segment lost 0 bases, leaving 10 bases of the junction unmatched. The CDR3 runs 20 residues. Per the germline V gene, CDR1 is SGHDN and CDR2 is FVKESK. As DNA, the CDR3 is TGTGCCAGCAGCCAAGAGGGGCCGGGACAGGGGGTAATCTCTGGAAACACCATATATTTT. Translating it yields CASSQEGPGQGVISGNTIYF.

This rearrangement joins TRBV7-9 to TRBJ2-1; 8 bases line up with TRBD2. This CDR3 has 14 residues. Germline loops: CDR1 SEHNR, CDR2 FQNEAQ (reference sequence). The J segment lost 7 bases and the V segment lost 3 bases, leaving 5 bases of the junction unmatched. Here the CDR3 reads CASSFWREVNEQFF. CDR3 in DNA: TGTGCCAGCAGCTTTTGGCGGGAGGTTAATGAGCAGTTCTTC.

This clone came up a few times. Here the CDR3 reads CASSQTGTRVYEQYF. Here the CDR3 DNA reads TGTGCCAGCAGCCAAACCGGGACTAGGGTCTACGAGCAGTACTTC. The chain recombines TRBV14 with TRBJ2-7; 8 bases are shared with TRBD2. Germline lookup yields CDR1 SGHDN and CDR2 FVKESK. This CDR3 is built from 15 residues. The junction had 6 bases not matched to a gene; V was cut back by 2 bases and J by 3 bases.

The genes are TRBV30 and TRBJ1-2, with a weak D call TRBD1 (6 bases). Looked up from germline, CDR1 is GTSNPN and CDR2 is SVGIG (reference sequence). Trimming took 4 bases from V and 4 from J, leaving 19 bases between them. This CDR3 is built from 15 residues. In DNA, the CDR3 is TGTGCCTGGATCCACCGGTTACAGGGCGCCTATGGCTACACCTTC. This gives the protein CAWIHRLQGAYGYTF. Full variable domain (rest looked up from reference TRBV30 and TRBJ1-2): SQTIHQWPATLVQPVGSPLSLECTVEGTSNPNLYWYRQAAGRGLQLLFYSVGIGQISSEVPQNLSASRPQDRQFILSSKKLLLSDSGFYLCAWIHRLQGAYGYTFGSGTRLTVV.

V gene TRBV27 combines with J gene TRBJ1-1; 7 bases fit TRBD1. In germline, CDR1 is MNHEY, CDR2 SMNVEV (reference sequence). With 4 bases clipped from V and 0 bases from J, the junction kept 5 bases outside the gene matches. This CDR3 is 15 amino acids long. The DNA for the CDR3 is TGTGCCAGCAGTTCCGGAGGGGGCTTGAACACTGAAGCTTTCTTT. Translating gives CASSSGGGLNTEAFF.

This chain connects TRBV25-1 to TRBJ1-6; the match to TRBD1 covers 7 bases. Germline CDR1 MGHDK, CDR2 SYGVNS. V gave up 5 bases and J gave up 6 bases; unmatched junction bases: 7. The CDR3 contains 15 residues. CDR3 region: CASSLPGQPNSPLHF. The CDR3 DNA follows: TGTGCCAGCAGTCTACCGGGACAGCCTAATTCACCCCTCCACTTT.

This clone appeared once. The chain is built from TRBV19 and TRBJ1-5, with 7 bases matching TRBD1. The V and J ends lost 3 bases and 2 bases, in that order; junction bases with no gene match: 4. The CDR3 totals 15 residues. Germline CDR1 is LNHDA and CDR2 is SQIVND (reference sequence). The CDR3 region has the DNA TGTGCCAGTAGTATCGACAGGGCCCGCAATCAGCCCCAGCATTTT. This translates into CASSIDRARNQPQHF.

The chain joins TRBV11-2 to TRBJ2-3; weak D call: TRBD1 (6 bases). Trimming took 4 bases from V and 1 from J, leaving 12 bases between them. Germline assignment: CDR1 SGHAT and CDR2 FQNNGV. This CDR3 is 15 amino acids long. Here the CDR3 DNA reads TGTGCCAGCAGCTCCAGGACAGTGGGCACAGATACGCAGTATTTT. Translation gives CASSSRTVGTDTQYF.

The V call is TRBV6-6, the J call TRBJ2-1; TRBD2 matches at 12 bases. The CDR3 extends over 16 amino acids. The ends lost 6 bases at V and 4 bases at J; junction bases unmatched: 7. CDR1 and CDR2 from the germline V gene are MNHNY and SVGAGI (reference sequence). In DNA, the CDR3 is TGTGCCAGCAGCCCTGGACTAGCGGGGCGTTACAATGAGCAGTTCTTC. Protein: CASSPGLAGRYNEQFF.

The chain is built from TRBV30 and TRBJ2-1, with 9 nucleotides matching TRBD1. The CDR3 covers 17 residues. In germline, CDR1 is GTSNPN, CDR2 SVGIG (reference sequence). The trim removed 0 bases at V and 5 bases at J, leaving 11 bases unmatched. The CDR3 protein is CAWSVIIGTGSDNEQFF. The DNA of the CDR3 is TGTGCCTGGAGTGTAATTATTGGGACAGGGTCCGACAATGAGCAGTTCTTC. The variable domain in full, completed from reference TRBV30 and TRBJ2-1, reads SQTIHQWPATLVQPVGSPLSLECTVEGTSNPNLYWYRQAAGRGLQLLFYSVGIGQISSEVPQNLSASRPQDRQFILSSKKLLLSDSGFYLCAWSVIIGTGSDNEQFFGPGTRLTVL.

This clone was observed a single time. The chain couples TRBV5-1 to TRBJ1-5; D may be TRBD1 (6 bases). CDR3 length equals 15 residues. The germline V and J ends were trimmed by 4 bases and 2 bases, with 13 bases remaining between them. From germline, CDR1 is SGHRS and CDR2 YFSETQ. The CDR3 region has the DNA TGCGCCAGCAGCCCGACAGGATCCCGCAATCAGCCCCAGCATTTT. It specifies CASSPTGSRNQPQHF.

V usage is TRBV14 and J usage is TRBJ2-1, with 12 positions matching TRBD2. CDR3 length: 21 amino acids. The ends lost 1 base at V and 0 bases at J; junction bases unmatched: 13. Germline V lookup: CDR1 SGHDN, CDR2 FVKESK. In DNA, the CDR3 is TGTGCCAGCAGCCAAGGGTCTCTAGCGGGAGGGGTGTCTCCCTCCTACAATGAGCAGTTCTTC. Its translation: CASSQGSLAGGVSPSYNEQFF.

The chain couples TRBV14 to TRBJ2-3, with TRBD2 matching over 7 bases. Losses at the gene ends were 6 bases for V and 2 bases for J; bases not matched to a gene: 14. This CDR3 has 17 residues. Germline V lookup: CDR1 SGHDN, CDR2 FVKESK. CDR3 sequence (DNA): TGTGCCAGCAGTCAATGGATGACTAGCCGCTCCACAGATACGCAGTATTTT. Translating it yields CASSQWMTSRSTDTQYF.

The genes are TRBV6-1 and TRBJ2-7; no definite D call. V lost 1 base and J lost 2, with 3 bases in between. The CDR3 consists of 12 residues. CDR1 and CDR2 from the germline V gene are MNHNS and SASEGT. This CDR3 reads CASSEGAYEQYF. The CDR3 DNA sequence: TGTGCCAGCAGTGAAGGAGCCTACGAGCAGTACTTC.

The chain joins TRBV4-3 to TRBJ2-7, with 8 bases aligning to TRBD1. J lost 4 bases, V lost 2 bases, and 7 bases had no gene match. The CDR3 sequence is 15 residues long. In germline, CDR1 is LGHNA, CDR2 YSLEER. As DNA, the CDR3 is TGCGCCAGCAGCCAATCCCAGGACAGGGCTTACGAGCAGTACTTC. Its translation: CASSQSQDRAYEQYF.

V is TRBV10-3 and J is TRBJ1-2; 8 bases agree with TRBD1. The germline V gene has CDR1 ENHRY and CDR2 SYGVKD. This CDR3 contains 13 residues. With 4 bases clipped from V and 9 bases from J, the junction kept 7 bases outside the gene matches. CDR3 DNA: TGTGCCATCAGTGGGACAGGGAGAAGAAGCTACACCTTC. Residues: CAISGTGRRSYTF.

The chain carries TRBV27 and TRBJ2-1; D may be TRBD2 (5 bases). V was pared by 6 bases and J by 1 base, with 10 bases between. Germline CDR1 is MNHEY and CDR2 is SMNVEV (reference sequence). The CDR3 totals 14 residues. CDR3 loop: CASRGAESYNEQFF. The CDR3 region has the DNA TGTGCCAGCAGGGGAGCCGAGTCCTACAATGAGCAGTTCTTC.

This sequence joins TRBV5-1 and TRBJ2-2; 7 bases fit TRBD2. In germline, CDR1 is SGHRS, CDR2 YFSETQ. This CDR3 comprises 15 residues. V was pared by 0 bases and J by 4 bases, with 3 bases of the junction left unmatched. The CDR3 coding sequence is TGCGCCAGCAGCTTGGGGGAGCGGGGCACCGGGGAGCTGTTTTTT. This gives the protein CASSLGERGTGELFF.